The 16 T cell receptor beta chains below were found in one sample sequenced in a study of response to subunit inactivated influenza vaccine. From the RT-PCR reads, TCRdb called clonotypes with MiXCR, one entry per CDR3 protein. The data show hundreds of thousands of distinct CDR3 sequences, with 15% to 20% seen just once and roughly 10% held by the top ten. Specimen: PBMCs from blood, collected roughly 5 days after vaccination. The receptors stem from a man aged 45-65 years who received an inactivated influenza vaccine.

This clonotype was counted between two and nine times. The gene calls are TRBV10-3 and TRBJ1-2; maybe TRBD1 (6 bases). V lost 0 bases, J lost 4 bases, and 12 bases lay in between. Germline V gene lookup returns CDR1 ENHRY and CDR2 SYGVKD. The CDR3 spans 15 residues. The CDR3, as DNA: TGTGCCATCAGTGAGTCGACGGGGGGCGGCTATGGCTACACCTTC. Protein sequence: CAISESTGGGYGYTF.

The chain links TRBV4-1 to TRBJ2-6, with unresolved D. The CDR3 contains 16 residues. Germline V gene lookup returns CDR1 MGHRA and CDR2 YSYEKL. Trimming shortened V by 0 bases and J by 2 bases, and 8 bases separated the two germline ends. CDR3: CASSQDRYTGANVLTF. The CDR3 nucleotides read TGCGCCAGCAGCCAAGATAGGTATACTGGGGCCAACGTCCTGACTTTC.

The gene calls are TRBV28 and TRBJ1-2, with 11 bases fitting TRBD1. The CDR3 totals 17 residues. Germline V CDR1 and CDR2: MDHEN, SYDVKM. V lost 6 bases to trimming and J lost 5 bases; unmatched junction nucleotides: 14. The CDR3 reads CASSLTGTGGSLYGYTF. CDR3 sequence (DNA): TGTGCCAGCAGCCTTACCGGGACAGGGGGGAGCCTATATGGCTACACCTTC.

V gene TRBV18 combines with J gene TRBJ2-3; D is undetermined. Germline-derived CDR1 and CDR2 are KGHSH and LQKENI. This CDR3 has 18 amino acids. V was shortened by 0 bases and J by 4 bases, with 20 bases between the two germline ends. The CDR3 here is CASSPPVKRVSRPDTQYF. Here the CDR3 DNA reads TGTGCCAGCTCACCACCGGTGAAAAGGGTAAGCCGGCCAGATACGCAGTATTTT.

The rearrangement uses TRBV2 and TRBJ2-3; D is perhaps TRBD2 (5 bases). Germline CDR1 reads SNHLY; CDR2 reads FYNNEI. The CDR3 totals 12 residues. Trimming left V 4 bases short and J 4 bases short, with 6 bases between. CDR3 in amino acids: CASSGGADTQYF. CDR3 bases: TGTGCCAGCAGTGGGGGAGCAGATACGCAGTATTTT.

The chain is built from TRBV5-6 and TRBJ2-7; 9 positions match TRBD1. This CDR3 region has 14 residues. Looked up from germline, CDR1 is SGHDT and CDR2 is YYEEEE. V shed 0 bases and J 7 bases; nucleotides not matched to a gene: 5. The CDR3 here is CASSLGTGEWEQYF. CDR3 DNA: TGTGCCAGCAGCTTGGGGACAGGGGAATGGGAGCAGTACTTC.

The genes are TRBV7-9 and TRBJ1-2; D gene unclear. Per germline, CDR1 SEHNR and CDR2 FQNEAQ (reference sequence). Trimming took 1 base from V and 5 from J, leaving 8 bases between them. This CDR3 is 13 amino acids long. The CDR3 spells CASSLVQRYGYTF. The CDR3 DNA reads TGTGCCAGCAGCTTAGTACAGCGTTATGGCTACACCTTC. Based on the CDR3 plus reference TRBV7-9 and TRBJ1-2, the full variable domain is DTGVSQNPRHKITKRGQNVTFRCDPISEHNRLYWYRQTLGQGPEFLTYFQNEAQLEKSRLLSDRFSAERPKGSFSTLEIQRTEQGDSAMYLCASSLVQRYGYTFGSGTRLTVV.

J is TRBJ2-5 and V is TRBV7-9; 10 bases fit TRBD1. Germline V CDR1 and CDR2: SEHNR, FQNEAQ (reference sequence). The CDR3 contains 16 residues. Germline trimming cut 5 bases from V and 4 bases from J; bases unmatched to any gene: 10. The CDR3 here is CASSPSRQGARETQYF. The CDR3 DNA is TGTGCCAGCAGCCCCAGCCGACAGGGGGCAAGAGAGACCCAGTACTTC.

CDR3 residues: CASSLNPLAGNTGELFF. Written as DNA, the CDR3 is TGTGCCAGCAGCTTAAATCCCCTAGCGGGAAACACCGGGGAGCTGTTTTTT. The chain couples TRBV11-2 to TRBJ2-2; 9 bases align to TRBD2. CDR1 is SGHAT, CDR2 FQNNGV, per germline. CDR3 size: 17 residues. Losses at the gene ends were 2 bases for V and 2 bases for J; bases not matched to a gene: 6. The whole variable domain, filled in from reference TRBV11-2 and TRBJ2-2, reads EAGVAQSPRYKIIEKRQSVAFWCNPISGHATLYWYQQILGQGPKLLIQFQNNGVVDDSQLPKDRFSAERLKGVDSTLKIQPAKLEDSAVYLCASSLNPLAGNTGELFFGEGSRLTVL.

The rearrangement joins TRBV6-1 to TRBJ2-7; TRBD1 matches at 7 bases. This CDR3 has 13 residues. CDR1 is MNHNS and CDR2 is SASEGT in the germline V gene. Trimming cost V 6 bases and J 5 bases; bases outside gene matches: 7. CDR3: CASSGTRGHEQYF. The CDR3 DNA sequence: TGTGCCAGCAGCGGTACAAGGGGGCACGAGCAGTACTTC.

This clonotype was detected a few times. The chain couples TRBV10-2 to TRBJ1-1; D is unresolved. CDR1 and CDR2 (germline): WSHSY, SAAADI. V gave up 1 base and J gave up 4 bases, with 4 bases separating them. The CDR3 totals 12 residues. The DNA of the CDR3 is TGCGCCAGCAGTGAGTGGGCCACTGAAGCTTTCTTT. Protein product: CASSEWATEAFF.

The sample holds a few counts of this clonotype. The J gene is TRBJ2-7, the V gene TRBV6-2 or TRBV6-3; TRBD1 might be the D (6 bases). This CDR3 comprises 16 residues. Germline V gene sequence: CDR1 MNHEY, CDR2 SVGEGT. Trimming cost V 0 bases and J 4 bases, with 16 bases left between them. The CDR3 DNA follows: TGTGCCAGCAGTTACTCTAGCCGGACAGATCTTTACGAGCAGTACTTC. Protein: CASSYSSRTDLYEQYF.

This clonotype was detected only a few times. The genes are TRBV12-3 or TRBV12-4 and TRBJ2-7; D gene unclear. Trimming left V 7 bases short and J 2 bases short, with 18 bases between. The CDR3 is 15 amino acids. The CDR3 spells CASNWNASPTYEQYF. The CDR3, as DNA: TGTGCCAGCAACTGGAATGCATCGCCCACCTACGAGCAGTACTTC.

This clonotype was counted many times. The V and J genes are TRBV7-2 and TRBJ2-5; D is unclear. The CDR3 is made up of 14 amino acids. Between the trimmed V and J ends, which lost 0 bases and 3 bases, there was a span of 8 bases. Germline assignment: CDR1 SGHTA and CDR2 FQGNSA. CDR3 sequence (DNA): TGTGCCAGCAGCTTAGCCACGAAAAAAGAGACCCAGTACTTC. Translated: CASSLATKKETQYF.

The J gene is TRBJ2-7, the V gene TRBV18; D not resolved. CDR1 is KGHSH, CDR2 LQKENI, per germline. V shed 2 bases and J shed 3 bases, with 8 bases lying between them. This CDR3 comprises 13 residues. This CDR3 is CASSPERNYEQYF. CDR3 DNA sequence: TGTGCCAGCTCACCAGAGAGAAACTACGAGCAGTACTTC.

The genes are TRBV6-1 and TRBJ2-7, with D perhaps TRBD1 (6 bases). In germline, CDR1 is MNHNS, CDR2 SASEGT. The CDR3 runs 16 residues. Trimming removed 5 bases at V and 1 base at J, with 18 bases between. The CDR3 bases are TGTGCCAGCAGTAGACAAGCGTGGGGGCGTTCCTACGAGCAGTACTTC. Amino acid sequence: CASSRQAWGRSYEQYF.